The rows below give T cell receptor beta chains drawn from one sample of a study of T cell responses to AZD1222 COVID-19 vaccine. Assay used: immunoSEQ multiplex PCR; TCRdb lists only in-frame clones, some missing. The sample carries around 160,000 clones, around 90% recorded once. Sequences were derived from peripheral blood, sampled 28 days after the second AZD1222 dose. These receptors came from an adult who received the AZD1222 COVID-19 vaccine. Both conserved end residues are part of each CDR3. Fields, in order: D gene, V gene, clone size, CDR3 length, J gene, CDR3 DNA, CDR3 protein. A D gene is named only where the DNA matches it firmly. Clone size is stated in some rows and not others, as once, few, many or a class when expanded.

d_call: TRBD1
v_call: TRBV10-2
clone_size: .
cdr3_length: 15
j_call: TRBJ1-1
cdr3_nt: TGCGCCAGCAGTGAGGGACAGGCAATGAACACTGAAGCTTTCTTT
cdr3_aa: CASSEGQAMNTEAFF

d_call: TRBD2
v_call: TRBV28
clone_size: .
cdr3_length: 14
j_call: TRBJ2-1
cdr3_nt: TGTGCCAGCACCGGGACTAGCGTGATGAATGAGCAGTTCTTC
cdr3_aa: CASTGTSVMNEQFF

d_call: TRBD2
v_call: TRBV4-2
clone_size: once
cdr3_length: 18
j_call: TRBJ2-3
cdr3_nt: TGTGCCAGCAGCCCTCACCGCAGCGGGACGGGGTCCACAGATACGCAGTATTTT
cdr3_aa: CASSPHRSGTGSTDTQYF

d_call: TRBD1
v_call: TRBV25-1
clone_size: .
cdr3_length: 15
j_call: TRBJ1-2
cdr3_nt: TGTGCCAGCAGTGAATACTCAGGGGGCGAACGAGGCTACACCTTC
cdr3_aa: CASSEYSGGERGYTF

d_call: .
v_call: TRBV18
clone_size: .
cdr3_length: 13
j_call: TRBJ2-5
cdr3_nt: TGTGCCAGTTCAGGATCGTCTGAAGAGACCCAGTACTTC
cdr3_aa: CASSGSSEETQYF

d_call: .
v_call: TRBV6-1
clone_size: .
cdr3_length: 11
j_call: TRBJ1-3
cdr3_nt: TGTGCCAGCAGTGACGCGAACACCATATATTTT
cdr3_aa: CASSDANTIYF

d_call: .
v_call: TRBV5-1
clone_size: .
cdr3_length: 17
j_call: TRBJ2-7
cdr3_nt: TGCGCCAGCAGCTTGTTCCGACTAGGGGGGAGCTCCTACGAGCAGTACTTC
cdr3_aa: CASSLFRLGGSSYEQYF

d_call: .
v_call: TRBV6-2/TRBV6-3
clone_size: once
cdr3_length: 15
j_call: TRBJ2-7
cdr3_nt: TGTGCCAGCAGTTACGGGGGAGTAGGAGACTACGAGCAGTACTTC
cdr3_aa: CASSYGGVGDYEQYF

d_call: .
v_call: TRBV7-2
clone_size: .
cdr3_length: 15
j_call: TRBJ1-1
cdr3_nt: TGTGCCAGCAGCTTAGTAGGGGGGGAAGGCACTGAAGCTTTCTTT
cdr3_aa: CASSLVGGEGTEAFF

d_call: .
v_call: TRBV30
clone_size: .
cdr3_length: 11
j_call: TRBJ1-1
cdr3_nt: TGTGCCTGGCGGCGGAACACTGAAGCTTTCTTT
cdr3_aa: CAWRRNTEAFF

d_call: .
v_call: TRBV4-2
clone_size: .
cdr3_length: 15
j_call: TRBJ1-4
cdr3_nt: TGTGCCAGCAGCCCCCTCGGCAGGACTAATGAAAAACTGTTTTTT
cdr3_aa: CASSPLGRTNEKLFF

d_call: TRBD1
v_call: TRBV5-4
clone_size: .
cdr3_length: 16
j_call: TRBJ2-5
cdr3_nt: TGTGCCAGCAGCACCAAGGGGGGACAGGGAAGAGAGACCCAGTACTTC
cdr3_aa: CASSTKGGQGRETQYF

d_call: .
v_call: TRBV3-1/TRBV3-2
clone_size: .
cdr3_length: 13
j_call: TRBJ2-3
cdr3_nt: TGTGCCAGCAGCCCCAACTGGGGAGATACGCAGTATTTT
cdr3_aa: CASSPNWGDTQYF

d_call: .
v_call: TRBV3-1/TRBV3-2
clone_size: .
cdr3_length: 15
j_call: TRBJ2-1
cdr3_nt: TGTGCCAGCAGCTCCCGGCCACACCAGTACAATGAGCAGTTCTTC
cdr3_aa: CASSSRPHQYNEQFF

d_call: .
v_call: TRBV7-2
clone_size: .
cdr3_length: 12
j_call: TRBJ2-1
cdr3_nt: TGTGCCAGCAGCGTCGGAGGGCATGAGCAGTTCTTC
cdr3_aa: CASSVGGHEQFF

d_call: .
v_call: TRBV18
clone_size: .
cdr3_length: 18
j_call: TRBJ1-2
cdr3_nt: TGTGCCAGCTCAGCGGTGTCGTCCGGGACCGAAGCTAACTATGGCTACACCTTC
cdr3_aa: CASSAVSSGTEANYGYTF

d_call: .
v_call: TRBV30
clone_size: .
cdr3_length: 14
j_call: TRBJ1-2
cdr3_nt: TGTGCCTGGAGGGACAGATTCCTAAACTATGGCTACACCTTC
cdr3_aa: CAWRDRFLNYGYTF

d_call: TRBD2
v_call: TRBV6-2/TRBV6-3
clone_size: .
cdr3_length: 17
j_call: TRBJ2-1
cdr3_nt: TGTGCCAGCAGTTGGAATCCTAGCGGGAGCAAGGACAATGAGCAGTTCTTC
cdr3_aa: CASSWNPSGSKDNEQFF

d_call: TRBD1
v_call: TRBV7-8
clone_size: .
cdr3_length: 17
j_call: TRBJ1-1
cdr3_nt: TGTGCCAGCAGCCCCACCGGGACAGGGATGGTAGACACTGAAGCTTTCTTT
cdr3_aa: CASSPTGTGMVDTEAFF

d_call: .
v_call: TRBV27
clone_size: .
cdr3_length: 15
j_call: TRBJ1-6
cdr3_nt: TGTGCCAGCAGACCGCCGGGACGGAATAATTCACCCCTCCACTTT
cdr3_aa: CASRPPGRNNSPLHF

d_call: .
v_call: TRBV5-1
clone_size: .
cdr3_length: 15
j_call: TRBJ2-7
cdr3_nt: TGCGCCAGCAGCTTGGCCGCCGGTGTCGCCTACGAGCAGTACTTC
cdr3_aa: CASSLAAGVAYEQYF

d_call: .
v_call: TRBV10-1
clone_size: .
cdr3_length: 15
j_call: TRBJ2-7
cdr3_nt: TGCGCCAGCCCCCGGGGGCGACAGACCATCTACGAGCAGTACTTC
cdr3_aa: CASPRGRQTIYEQYF

d_call: TRBD1
v_call: TRBV29-1
clone_size: .
cdr3_length: 14
j_call: TRBJ1-1
cdr3_nt: TGCAGCGTTGAAGTGAGGACAGGGAGAACTGAAGCTTTCTTT
cdr3_aa: CSVEVRTGRTEAFF

d_call: TRBD2
v_call: TRBV6-5
clone_size: .
cdr3_length: 15
j_call: TRBJ2-5
cdr3_nt: TGTGCCAGCAGTTATTTCGGGAGGGGGAAGGAGACCCAGTACTTC
cdr3_aa: CASSYFGRGKETQYF

d_call: TRBD1
v_call: TRBV6-1
clone_size: .
cdr3_length: 16
j_call: TRBJ2-3
cdr3_nt: TGTGCCAGCAGTGAAACCCGGACAGGGTCCACAGATACGCAGTATTTT
cdr3_aa: CASSETRTGSTDTQYF

d_call: .
v_call: TRBV6-4
clone_size: .
cdr3_length: 14
j_call: TRBJ2-3
cdr3_nt: TGTGCCAGCAGTGAAGCGGATAGCACAGATACGCAGTATTTT
cdr3_aa: CASSEADSTDTQYF

d_call: .
v_call: TRBV18
clone_size: few
cdr3_length: 15
j_call: TRBJ1-1
cdr3_nt: TGTGCCAGCTCCCCCGGTGGCAGGGAGGAGACTGAAGCTTTCTTT
cdr3_aa: CASSPGGREETEAFF

d_call: .
v_call: TRBV5-6
clone_size: .
cdr3_length: 14
j_call: TRBJ1-5
cdr3_nt: TGTGCCAGCACCTCTAGGGGATTCAATCAGCCCCAGCATTTT
cdr3_aa: CASTSRGFNQPQHF

d_call: TRBD1
v_call: TRBV5-1
clone_size: .
cdr3_length: 18
j_call: TRBJ2-2
cdr3_nt: TGCGCCAGCAGCGAATTTGGGCCGGGACAGGGATACACCGGGGAGCTGTTTTTT
cdr3_aa: CASSEFGPGQGYTGELFF

d_call: .
v_call: TRBV6-2/TRBV6-3
clone_size: .
cdr3_length: 13
j_call: TRBJ2-1
cdr3_nt: TGTGCCAGCAGTTATTTTGGAGTCAATGAGCAGTTCTTC
cdr3_aa: CASSYFGVNEQFF

d_call: .
v_call: TRBV5-1
clone_size: once
cdr3_length: 15
j_call: TRBJ1-1
cdr3_nt: TGCGCCAGCAGCCTCGGCCAGAAGCCTGCACTCGGAGCTTTCTTT
cdr3_aa: CASSLGQKPALGAFF

d_call: TRBD1
v_call: TRBV28
clone_size: .
cdr3_length: 15
j_call: TRBJ1-6
cdr3_nt: TGTGCCAGCAGTTCCCTACAGGGGACAGGGAAACCCCTCCACTTT
cdr3_aa: CASSSLQGTGKPLHF

d_call: .
v_call: TRBV5-5
clone_size: .
cdr3_length: 13
j_call: TRBJ2-5
cdr3_nt: TGTGCCAGCAGCTTGTACAGGGATGAGACCCAGTACTTC
cdr3_aa: CASSLYRDETQYF

d_call: TRBD1
v_call: TRBV30
clone_size: .
cdr3_length: 14
j_call: TRBJ1-2
cdr3_nt: TGTGCCTGGCTACGACAGGGCCTAGACTATGGCTACACCTTC
cdr3_aa: CAWLRQGLDYGYTF

d_call: .
v_call: TRBV5-6
clone_size: .
cdr3_length: 15
j_call: TRBJ1-1
cdr3_nt: TGTGCCAGCAGTCGGGGACGCATCATGAACACTGAAGCTTTCTTT
cdr3_aa: CASSRGRIMNTEAFF

d_call: TRBD1
v_call: TRBV20-1
clone_size: .
cdr3_length: 11
j_call: TRBJ2-7
cdr3_nt: TGCAGTGCTAGAAGGGACAGGGAGGAGTACTTC
cdr3_aa: CSARRDREEYF

d_call: .
v_call: TRBV7-8
clone_size: .
cdr3_length: 15
j_call: TRBJ1-3
cdr3_nt: TGTGCCAGCAGCGCCAGGGAGGGGTCTGGAAACACCATATATTTT
cdr3_aa: CASSAREGSGNTIYF

d_call: .
v_call: TRBV6-5
clone_size: few
cdr3_length: 16
j_call: TRBJ2-6
cdr3_nt: TGTGCCAGCAGTTACTCAGGGGGCTCTGGGGCCAACGTCCTGACTTTC
cdr3_aa: CASSYSGGSGANVLTF

d_call: .
v_call: TRBV12-1
clone_size: .
cdr3_length: 19
j_call: TRBJ1-2
cdr3_nt: TGTGCCAGCAGCACCCGGTGGTCTGGGGGATACCCAACTAACTATGGCTACACCTTC
cdr3_aa: CASSTRWSGGYPTNYGYTF

d_call: .
v_call: TRBV6-2/TRBV6-3
clone_size: .
cdr3_length: 12
j_call: TRBJ2-3
cdr3_nt: TGTGCCAGCAGTGACATGACAGATACGCAGTATTTT
cdr3_aa: CASSDMTDTQYF

d_call: .
v_call: TRBV4-2
clone_size: .
cdr3_length: 18
j_call: TRBJ2-1
cdr3_nt: TGTGCCAGCAGCCAGGCGGTCGGAGCGGGCAGCTCCTACAATGAGCAGTTCTTC
cdr3_aa: CASSQAVGAGSSYNEQFF

d_call: TRBD1
v_call: TRBV12-3/TRBV12-4
clone_size: .
cdr3_length: 13
j_call: TRBJ2-7
cdr3_nt: TGTGCCAGCAGCCTGGACAGGTTAAACGAGCAGTACTTC
cdr3_aa: CASSLDRLNEQYF

d_call: .
v_call: TRBV30
clone_size: .
cdr3_length: 15
j_call: TRBJ1-3
cdr3_nt: TGTGCCTGGAGTGTATTGGGGGGCTCTGGAAACACCATATATTTT
cdr3_aa: CAWSVLGGSGNTIYF

d_call: .
v_call: TRBV3-1/TRBV3-2
clone_size: .
cdr3_length: 14
j_call: TRBJ1-2
cdr3_nt: TGTGCCAGCAGCCAAATCGAGCGGGGCTATGGCTACACCTTC
cdr3_aa: CASSQIERGYGYTF

d_call: TRBD2
v_call: TRBV7-2
clone_size: .
cdr3_length: 16
j_call: TRBJ2-3
cdr3_nt: TGTGCCAGCAGCTTAGTCGGGAGGGCCCTTGCAGATACGCAGTATTTT
cdr3_aa: CASSLVGRALADTQYF